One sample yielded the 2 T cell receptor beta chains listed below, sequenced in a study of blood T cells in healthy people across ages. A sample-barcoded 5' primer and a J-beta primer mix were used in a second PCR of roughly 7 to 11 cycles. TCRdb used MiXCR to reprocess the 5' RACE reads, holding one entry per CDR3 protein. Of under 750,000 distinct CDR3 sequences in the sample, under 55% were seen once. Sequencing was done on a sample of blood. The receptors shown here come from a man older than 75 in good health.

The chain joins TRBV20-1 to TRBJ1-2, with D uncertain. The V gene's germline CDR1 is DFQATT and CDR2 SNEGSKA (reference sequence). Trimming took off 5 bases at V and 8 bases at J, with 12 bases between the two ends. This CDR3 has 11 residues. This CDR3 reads CSAARNGGYTF. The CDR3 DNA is TGCAGTGCTGCCCGAAACGGCGGCTACACCTTC.

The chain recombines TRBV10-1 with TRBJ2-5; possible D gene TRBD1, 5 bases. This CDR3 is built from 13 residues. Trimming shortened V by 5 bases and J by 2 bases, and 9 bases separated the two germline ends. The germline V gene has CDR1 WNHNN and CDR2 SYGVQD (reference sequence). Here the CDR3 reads CASSKGVQETQYF. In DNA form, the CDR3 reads TGCGCCAGCAGTAAAGGGGTACAAGAGACCCAGTACTTC.